The 32 T cell receptor beta chains in this list originate from one sample, sequenced in a study of blood T cell repertoires in COVID-19. The table came from immunoSEQ multiplex PCR; TCRdb's copy has only in-frame clones and leaves some out. Of 400,000 or so clones listed, roughly 86% are singletons. The material sequenced was PBMCs or T cells enriched from blood (not recorded which). All receptors derive from a man aged 40-55 years in a cohort exposed to, infected with or recovered from COVID-19 (not recorded which).

The rearrangement joins TRBV20-1 to TRBJ2-7, with D unresolved. CDR1 is DFQATT, CDR2 SNEGSKA, per germline (reference sequence). CDR3 length: 11 amino acids. V lost 6 bases and J 9 bases, leaving 15 bases between the germline ends. The DNA of the CDR3 is TGCAGTGCCAGCCTCCGGCGAGGGCAGTACTTC. Encoded protein: CSASLRRGQYF.

This chain joins TRBV5-1 and TRBJ2-2; 9 bases align to TRBD2. V dropped 0 bases and J dropped 8; count of bases not matched to a gene: 5. The germline V gene encodes CDR1 SGHRS and CDR2 YFSETQ. CDR3 length equals 15 residues. The CDR3 DNA follows: TGCGCCAGCAGCTTGGGGAATAGCGGGAGAGGGGAGCTGTTTTTT. Translated, it gives CASSLGNSGRGELFF. Filled out from reference TRBV5-1 and TRBJ2-2, the complete variable domain reads KAGVTQTPRYLIKTRGQQVTLSCSPISGHRSVSWYQQTPGQGLQFLFEYFSETQRNKGNFPGRFSGRQFSNSRSEMNVSTLELGDSALYLCASSLGNSGRGELFFGEGSRLTVL.

The V gene is TRBV5-1, the J gene TRBJ2-2; 9 bases align to TRBD1. Per germline, CDR1 SGHRS and CDR2 YFSETQ. This CDR3 region has 15 residues. J gave up 8 bases and V 0 bases, and 5 bases lay outside the gene matches. The CDR3 sequence: CASSLGRTGAGELFF. In nucleotides, the CDR3 is TGCGCCAGCAGCTTGGGACGGACAGGGGCTGGGGAGCTGTTTTTT.

This clone was recorded once. The chain joins TRBV11-1 to TRBJ2-1, with D tentatively TRBD1 (5 bases). Germline V lookup: CDR1 SGHAT, CDR2 FQDESV (reference sequence). Trimming pared 1 base from V and 7 bases from J, leaving 11 bases between. This CDR3 spans 14 amino acids. DNA of the CDR3: TGTGCCAGCAGCTTAGTGGGCAGGGATAATGAGCAGTTCTTC. This translates into CASSLVGRDNEQFF.

V and J are TRBV7-9 and TRBJ2-3; perhaps TRBD2 as D (6 bases). The CDR3 is made up of 11 amino acids. Germline CDR1 is SEHNR and CDR2 is FQNEAQ (reference sequence). The CDR3 is CSGTSTDTQYF. The CDR3 nucleotides are TGTTCGGGGACTAGCACAGATACGCAGTATTTT.

The chain combines TRBV7-9 with TRBJ2-1, with D possibly matching TRBD2 (6 bases). Germline loops: CDR1 SEHNR, CDR2 FQNEAQ (reference sequence). V lost 5 bases and J 5 bases, leaving 13 bases between the germline ends. CDR3 length: 14 amino acids. In DNA, the CDR3 is TGTGCCAGCAGCCTCCTAGCGAGCAACAATGAGCAGTTCTTC. Its translation is CASSLLASNNEQFF.

This sequence joins TRBV11-2 and TRBJ2-7; TRBD1 might be the D (5 bases). The CDR3 has 14 amino acids. Trimming shortened V by 3 bases and J by 4 bases, and 13 bases separated the two germline ends. The germline V gene encodes CDR1 SGHAT and CDR2 FQNNGV. The CDR3: CASSFGAGRYEQYF. The CDR3 nucleotides are TGTGCCAGCAGCTTTGGGGCAGGCCGATACGAGCAGTACTTC.

The chain joins TRBV2 to TRBJ1-1; the D gene is possibly TRBD1 (5 bases). The germline gives CDR1 SNHLY, CDR2 FYNNEI. This CDR3 is 14 amino acids long. V lost 2 bases to trimming and J lost 5 bases, with 12 bases between them. The CDR3 is CASSESGGETEAFF. The CDR3 DNA reads as TGTGCCAGCAGTGAATCTGGGGGGGAAACTGAAGCTTTCTTT.

CDR3 protein: CASSTDRIHEQYF. CDR3 in DNA: TGTGCCAGCAGCACGGACAGGATCCACGAGCAGTACTTC. The gene calls are TRBV6-5 and TRBJ2-7; the match to TRBD1 covers 7 bases. Germline assignment: CDR1 MNHEY and CDR2 SVGAGI. The CDR3 sequence is 13 residues long. The ends lost 6 bases at V and 5 bases at J; junction bases unmatched: 7.

V and J are TRBV3-1 (or the pseudogene TRBV3-2) and TRBJ2-7; tentative D call: TRBD2 (6 bases). CDR1 and CDR2 from the germline V gene are LGHDT and YNNKEL (reference sequence). Trimming took off 5 bases at V and 6 bases at J, with 17 bases between the two ends. This CDR3 has 14 amino acids. This chain's CDR3 is CASSFPGGVSEQYF. CDR3 sequence (DNA): TGTGCCAGCAGCTTCCCCGGGGGAGTGAGCGAGCAGTACTTC.

The V call is TRBV29-1, the J call TRBJ2-3; D is possibly TRBD1 (6 bases). V lost 4 bases and J 2 bases, leaving 16 bases between the germline ends. Germline V gene sequence: CDR1 SQVTM, CDR2 ANQGSEA. This CDR3 has 15 residues. The DNA for the CDR3 is TGCAGCGTTGCTATAACAGGGAGCTTCACAGATACGCAGTATTTT. It codes for CSVAITGSFTDTQYF.

The chain has TRBV3-1 (or the pseudogene TRBV3-2) and TRBJ2-4, with TRBD2 matching 11 bases. Germline V gene data show CDR1 as LGHDT and CDR2 as YNNKEL (reference sequence). There are 21 residues in the CDR3. V shed 1 base and J 0 bases; nucleotides not matched to a gene: 14. The CDR3: CASSQGGLAGGGGVAKNIQYF. The CDR3 region has the DNA TGTGCCAGCAGCCAAGGCGGTCTAGCGGGAGGAGGGGGGGTAGCCAAAAACATTCAGTACTTC.

The chain couples TRBV2 to TRBJ1-3, with 7 nucleotides matching TRBD1. With V trimmed by 3 bases and J by 3 bases, 5 bases remained unmatched. Germline V gives CDR1 SNHLY, CDR2 FYNNEI. The CDR3 runs to 15 residues. As DNA, the CDR3 is TGTGCCAGCAGTGACCAGGGGGTGAATGGAAACACCATATATTTT. Its protein is CASSDQGVNGNTIYF.

This clone was found a few times. This sequence joins TRBV2 and TRBJ1-2; the D gene is possibly TRBD1 (6 bases). The V and J ends lost 2 bases and 4 bases respectively, with 17 bases between them. CDR1 SNHLY and CDR2 FYNNEI come from the germline V gene. The CDR3 is 16 residues long. This CDR3 reads CASSELRVTGGYGYTF. CDR3 nucleotide sequence: TGTGCCAGCAGTGAACTCCGAGTGACAGGCGGCTATGGCTACACCTTC.

The chain employs TRBV5-4 and TRBJ2-1, with 8 bases lining up with TRBD2. The CDR3 spans 15 residues. Unmatched junction bases numbered 7, after V lost 4 bases and J lost 4 bases. Looked up from germline, CDR1 is SGHNT and CDR2 is YYREEE (reference sequence). CDR3 in amino acids: CASSATSGMYNEQFF. The CDR3 DNA reads as TGTGCCAGCAGCGCCACTAGCGGTATGTACAATGAGCAGTTCTTC. Filled out from reference TRBV5-4 and TRBJ2-1, the complete variable domain reads ETGVTQSPTHLIKTRGQQVTLRCSSQSGHNTVSWYQQALGQGPQFIFQYYREEENGRGNFPPRFSGLQFPNYSSELNVNALELDDSALYLCASSATSGMYNEQFFGPGTRLTVL.

The V and J genes are TRBV5-4 and TRBJ2-2; the match to TRBD2 covers 14 bases. Germline V CDR1 and CDR2: SGHNT, YYREEE (reference sequence). The CDR3 spans 16 residues. V dropped 4 bases and J dropped 5; count of bases not matched to a gene: 4. The CDR3 region has the DNA TGTGCCAGCAGCGGGACTAGCGGGAGAGGAACCGGGGAGCTGTTTTTT. Translating it yields CASSGTSGRGTGELFF.

This chain uses TRBV27 with TRBJ2-4; 11 bases fit TRBD2. Germline CDR1 MNHEY, CDR2 SMNVEV (reference sequence). The CDR3 covers 18 residues. The V segment lost 1 base and the J segment 1 base; nucleotides outside the gene matches: 6. The CDR3 nucleotides are TGTGCCAGCAGTTTATATAGCGGGAGGGCGAATGCCAAAAACATTCAGTACTTC. Its protein is CASSLYSGRANAKNIQYF.

The V gene is TRBV19, the J gene TRBJ1-5, with D perhaps matching TRBD1 (5 bases). Germline V gene sequence: CDR1 LNHDA, CDR2 SQIVND (reference sequence). CDR3 length: 14 residues. V dropped 5 bases and J dropped 5 bases, with 13 bases sitting between them. The CDR3 loop is CASSYDGADQPQHF. The CDR3 coding sequence is TGTGCCAGTAGTTACGATGGGGCCGATCAGCCCCAGCATTTT.

The chain couples TRBV5-1 to TRBJ1-4; TRBD1 might be the D (6 bases). The CDR3 consists of 15 residues. V was trimmed by 4 bases and J by 3 bases, leaving 13 bases between them. Germline-derived CDR1 and CDR2 are SGHRS and YFSETQ. The CDR3 DNA reads as TGCGCCAGCAGCGCCCAACCAGGGGCTAATGAAAAACTGTTTTTT. Protein sequence: CASSAQPGANEKLFF.

This rearrangement joins TRBV30 to TRBJ2-7, with 9 bases identical to TRBD2. CDR1 is GTSNPN and CDR2 is SVGIG in the germline V gene (reference sequence). This CDR3 comprises 13 residues. Losses at the gene ends were 5 bases for V and 2 bases for J; bases not matched to a gene: 4. CDR3 amino acids: CAWETSGAYEQYF. CDR3 DNA: TGTGCCTGGGAGACTAGCGGTGCCTACGAGCAGTACTTC.

The chain couples TRBV7-2 to TRBJ2-1; the match to TRBD2 covers 8 bases. The ends lost 2 bases at V and 12 bases at J; junction bases unmatched: 9. The CDR3 loop spans 14 amino acids. The germline V gene has CDR1 SGHTA and CDR2 FQGNSA. The CDR3 here is CASSLREGWRGQFF. The CDR3 DNA follows: TGTGCCAGCAGCTTACGGGAGGGATGGAGAGGGCAGTTCTTC.

V and J are TRBV19 and TRBJ1-1; the match to TRBD1 covers 9 bases. The CDR3 extends over 16 amino acids. Per the germline V gene, CDR1 is LNHDA and CDR2 is SQIVND (reference sequence). After removal of 10 bases from V and 1 base from J, the junction contained 13 bases not matched to a gene. Here the CDR3 reads CATQPRYRGQNTEAFF. The DNA for the CDR3 is TGTGCCACCCAGCCTAGATACAGGGGGCAGAACACTGAAGCTTTCTTT.

DNA of the CDR3: TGCGCCAGCAGCGTGGGACAGGGTCCTGGAAACACCATATATTTT. The encoded protein is CASSVGQGPGNTIYF. V and J are TRBV5-1 and TRBJ1-3; 9 bases are a match to TRBD1. Germline V gives CDR1 SGHRS, CDR2 YFSETQ. This CDR3 contains 15 residues. The trim removed 4 bases at V and 2 bases at J, leaving 4 bases unmatched.

This clone was counted a few times. The chain uses TRBV2 and TRBJ1-2; D remains unclear. In germline, CDR1 is SNHLY, CDR2 FYNNEI. This CDR3 comprises 16 residues. Trimming left V 2 bases short and J 2 bases short, with 15 bases between. The CDR3: CASSEYGRSPNYGYTF. The CDR3 DNA is TGTGCCAGCAGTGAATATGGAAGGAGCCCAAACTATGGCTACACCTTC.

The CDR3 coding sequence is TGTGCTAGTGGTACGGGACAGGGTGGGAGTCAGCCCCAGCATTTT. Translation gives CASGTGQGGSQPQHF. This chain links TRBV12-5 with TRBJ1-5; TRBD1 agrees at 9 bases. V dropped 5 bases and J dropped 6; count of bases not matched to a gene: 8. The CDR3 extends over 15 amino acids. The germline V gene has CDR1 LGHNT and CDR2 FRNRAP.

This chain uses TRBV29-1 with TRBJ1-2, with 8 bases lining up with TRBD1. V gave up 5 bases and J gave up 8 bases; unmatched junction bases: 19. The CDR3 sequence is 16 residues long. Germline V gene lookup returns CDR1 SQVTM and CDR2 ANQGSEA. The CDR3 region is CSVSTPYRQGRDGYTF. Here the CDR3 DNA reads TGCAGCGTTTCAACCCCCTACCGACAGGGGAGGGACGGCTACACCTTC.

The CDR3 DNA follows: TGCAGCGTTGACAATTGGACAGACTATGGCTACACCTTC. Amino acids: CSVDNWTDYGYTF. The rearrangement links TRBV29-1 to TRBJ1-2, with a weak D call TRBD1 (6 bases). The CDR3 is 13 amino acids. V was pared by 3 bases and J by 3 bases, with 11 bases between. Germline values: CDR1 SQVTM, CDR2 ANQGSEA.

This clone appeared once. J is TRBJ2-1 and V is TRBV11-1; 13 nucleotides match TRBD2. Germline V gene lookup returns CDR1 SGHAT and CDR2 FQDESV (reference sequence). Trimming cost V 5 bases and J 8 bases; bases outside gene matches: 6. This CDR3 contains 15 residues. The CDR3 reads CASSARTSGRDEQFF. The CDR3 DNA follows: TGTGCCAGCAGCGCCCGGACTAGCGGGAGAGATGAGCAGTTCTTC.

The V call is TRBV19, the J call TRBJ1-1; 7 positions match TRBD1. Per germline, CDR1 LNHDA and CDR2 SQIVND (reference sequence). V lost 5 bases, J lost 4 bases, and 10 bases stayed unmatched. The CDR3 contains 15 residues. The CDR3 DNA sequence: TGTGCCAGTAGTGTCCCCCGGGACAGTTTCACTGAAGCTTTCTTT. Its translation: CASSVPRDSFTEAFF. The whole variable domain, filled in from reference TRBV19 and TRBJ1-1, reads DGGITQSPKYLFRKEGQNVTLSCEQNLNHDAMYWYRQDPGQGLRLIYYSQIVNDFQKGDIAEGYSVSREKKESFPLTVTSAQKNPTAFYLCASSVPRDSFTEAFFGQGTRLTVV.

The chain links TRBV6-5 to TRBJ2-2; TRBD1 might be the D (6 bases). The CDR3 has 16 residues. Between the trimmed V and J ends, which lost 4 bases and 6 bases, there was a span of 18 bases. The germline CDR1 and CDR2 sequences are MNHEY and SVGAGI. The CDR3 DNA reads TGTGCCAGCAGTTTCTACAGGGTTTCGGAACCCGGGGAGCTGTTTTTT. Protein sequence: CASSFYRVSEPGELFF.

This sequence joins TRBV7-2 and TRBJ2-3, with TRBD2 matching 7 bases. The CDR3 runs 14 residues. J lost 5 bases, V lost 2 bases, and 4 bases had no gene match. Germline lookup yields CDR1 SGHTA and CDR2 FQGNSA. The CDR3 nucleotides are TGTGCCAGCAGCTTATTCCCGGGAGGAGATACGCAGTATTTT. Translation: CASSLFPGGDTQYF.

A single count supports this clone. The chain has TRBV9 and TRBJ2-6; D call uncertain. Trimming took 2 bases from V and 4 from J, leaving 10 bases between them. CDR1 is SGDLS, CDR2 YYNGEE, per germline. CDR3 length: 15 amino acids. The CDR3 sequence: CASSVGPSGANVLTF. The CDR3 region has the DNA TGTGCCAGCAGCGTTGGCCCTTCAGGGGCCAACGTCCTGACTTTC.